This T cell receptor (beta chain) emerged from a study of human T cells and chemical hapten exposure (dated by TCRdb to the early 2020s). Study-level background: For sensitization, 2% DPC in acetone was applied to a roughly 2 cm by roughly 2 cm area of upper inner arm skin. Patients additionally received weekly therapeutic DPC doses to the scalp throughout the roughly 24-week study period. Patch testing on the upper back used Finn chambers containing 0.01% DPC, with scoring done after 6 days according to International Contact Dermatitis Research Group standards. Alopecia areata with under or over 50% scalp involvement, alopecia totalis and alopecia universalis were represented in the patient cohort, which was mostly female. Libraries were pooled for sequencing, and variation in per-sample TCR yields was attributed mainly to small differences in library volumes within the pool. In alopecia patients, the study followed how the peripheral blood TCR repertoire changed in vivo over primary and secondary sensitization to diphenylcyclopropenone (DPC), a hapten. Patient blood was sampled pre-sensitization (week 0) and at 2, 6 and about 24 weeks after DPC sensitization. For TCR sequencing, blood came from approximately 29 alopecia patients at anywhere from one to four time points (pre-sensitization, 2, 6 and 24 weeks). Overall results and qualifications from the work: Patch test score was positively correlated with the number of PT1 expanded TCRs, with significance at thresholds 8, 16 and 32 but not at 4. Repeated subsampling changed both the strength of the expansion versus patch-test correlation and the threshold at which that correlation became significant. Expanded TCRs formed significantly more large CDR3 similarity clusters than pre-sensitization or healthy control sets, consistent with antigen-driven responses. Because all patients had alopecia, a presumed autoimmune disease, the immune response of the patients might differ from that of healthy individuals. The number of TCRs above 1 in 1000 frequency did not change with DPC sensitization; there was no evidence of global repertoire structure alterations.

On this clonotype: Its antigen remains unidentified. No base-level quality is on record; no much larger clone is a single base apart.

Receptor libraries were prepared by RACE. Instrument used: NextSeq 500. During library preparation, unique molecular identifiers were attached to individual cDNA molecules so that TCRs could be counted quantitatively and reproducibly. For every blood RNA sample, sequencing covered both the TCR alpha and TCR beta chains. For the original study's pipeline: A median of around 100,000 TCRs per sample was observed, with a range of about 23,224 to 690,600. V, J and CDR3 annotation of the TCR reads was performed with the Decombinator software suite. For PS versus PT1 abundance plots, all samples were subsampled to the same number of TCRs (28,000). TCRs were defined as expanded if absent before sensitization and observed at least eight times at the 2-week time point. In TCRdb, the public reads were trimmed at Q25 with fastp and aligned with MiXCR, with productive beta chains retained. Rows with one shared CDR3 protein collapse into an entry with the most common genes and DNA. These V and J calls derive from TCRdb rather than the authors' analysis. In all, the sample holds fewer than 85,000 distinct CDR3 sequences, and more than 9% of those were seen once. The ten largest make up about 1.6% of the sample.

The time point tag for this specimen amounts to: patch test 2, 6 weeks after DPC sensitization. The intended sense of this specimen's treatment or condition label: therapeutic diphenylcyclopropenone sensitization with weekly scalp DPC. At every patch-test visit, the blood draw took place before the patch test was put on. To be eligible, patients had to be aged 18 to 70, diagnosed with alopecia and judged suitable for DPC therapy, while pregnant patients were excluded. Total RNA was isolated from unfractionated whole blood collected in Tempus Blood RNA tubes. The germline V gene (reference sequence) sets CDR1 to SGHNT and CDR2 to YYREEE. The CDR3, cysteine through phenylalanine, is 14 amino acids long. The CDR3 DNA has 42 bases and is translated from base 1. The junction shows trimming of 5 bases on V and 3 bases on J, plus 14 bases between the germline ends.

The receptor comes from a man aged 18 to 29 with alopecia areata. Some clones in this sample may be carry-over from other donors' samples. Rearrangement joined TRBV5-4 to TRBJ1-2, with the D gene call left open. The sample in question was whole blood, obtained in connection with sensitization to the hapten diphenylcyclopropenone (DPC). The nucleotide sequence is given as TGTGCCAGCAGAAGGGAGGGAATTGACTATGGCTACACCTTC. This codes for CASRREGIDYGYTF.